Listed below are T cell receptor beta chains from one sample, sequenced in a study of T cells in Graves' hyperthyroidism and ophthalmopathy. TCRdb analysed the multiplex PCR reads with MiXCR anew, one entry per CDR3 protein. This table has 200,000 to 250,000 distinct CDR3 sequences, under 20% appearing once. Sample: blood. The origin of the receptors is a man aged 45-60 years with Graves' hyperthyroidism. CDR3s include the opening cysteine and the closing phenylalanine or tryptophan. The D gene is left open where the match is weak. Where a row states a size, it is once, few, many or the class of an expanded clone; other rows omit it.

CDR3: CASSLGQKNTEAFF
DNA: TGTGCCAGCAGCCTGGGACAGAAGAACACTGAAGCTTTCTTT
V: TRBV7-2
size: -
D: TRBD1
J: TRBJ1-1

CDR3: CASSLGGGMNTEAFF
DNA: TGTGCCAGCAGCTTAGGAGGAGGGATGAACACTGAAGCTTTCTTT
V: TRBV7-2
size: -
D: -
J: TRBJ1-1

CDR3: CSARGVNSRYEQYF
DNA: TGCAGTGCTAGAGGGGTAAACTCACGCTACGAGCAGTACTTC
V: TRBV20-1
size: few
D: -
J: TRBJ2-7

CDR3: CASSSGLPGGYNEQFF
DNA: TGTGCCAGCAGCTCTGGACTCCCTGGGGGCTACAATGAGCAGTTCTTC
V: TRBV13
size: few
D: -
J: TRBJ2-1

CDR3: CSAHGTLGEQYF
DNA: TGCAGTGCGCATGGGACCCTGGGGGAGCAGTACTTC
V: TRBV20-1
size: -
D: -
J: TRBJ2-7

CDR3: CASSYNRGTGELFF
DNA: TGTGCCAGCAGTTACAACAGGGGGACCGGGGAGCTGTTTTTT
V: TRBV6-5
size: -
D: TRBD1
J: TRBJ2-2

CDR3: CSVRLSYEQYF
DNA: TGCAGTGTTCGGTTGAGCTACGAGCAGTACTTC
V: TRBV20-1
size: many
D: -
J: TRBJ2-7

CDR3: CASSSYTGGSPLHF
DNA: TGTGCCAGCAGCTCGTATACAGGGGGTTCACCCCTCCACTTT
V: TRBV11-2
size: many
D: TRBD1
J: TRBJ1-6

CDR3: CATRRAGVSYNEQFF
DNA: TGTGCCACCCGGCGAGCGGGGGTATCCTACAATGAGCAGTTCTTC
V: TRBV7-2
size: -
D: TRBD2
J: TRBJ2-1

CDR3: CASSTQGESNQPQHF
DNA: TGTGCCAGCAGTACCCAGGGGGAGAGCAATCAGCCCCAGCATTTT
V: TRBV27
size: many
D: TRBD1
J: TRBJ1-5

CDR3: CASSAMGGDEQFF
DNA: TGTGCCAGCAGTGCTATGGGGGGCGATGAGCAGTTCTTC
V: TRBV27
size: many
D: -
J: TRBJ2-1

CDR3: CASSSPDEQYF
DNA: TGTGCCAGCAGCTCCCCGGACGAGCAGTACTTC
V: TRBV12-3/TRBV12-4
size: many
D: -
J: TRBJ2-7

CDR3: CASSQDSGGKDYGYTF
DNA: TGTGCCAGCAGCCAAGATTCAGGGGGCAAGGACTATGGCTACACCTTC
V: TRBV4-2
size: many
D: TRBD1
J: TRBJ1-2

CDR3: CASGTTNTGELFF
DNA: TGTGCCAGCGGGACAACGAACACCGGGGAGCTGTTTTTT
V: TRBV12-3/TRBV12-4
size: many
D: -
J: TRBJ2-2

CDR3: CSVVVGQGQPQHF
DNA: TGCAGCGTCGTAGTGGGTCAGGGGCAGCCCCAGCATTTT
V: TRBV29-1
size: -
D: -
J: TRBJ1-5

CDR3: CASSLGAGEEKLFF
DNA: TGTGCCAGCAGCTTGGGAGCAGGGGAAGAAAAACTGTTTTTT
V: TRBV5-5
size: few
D: -
J: TRBJ1-4

CDR3: CSAPPGPTREQYF
DNA: TGCAGTGCTCCCCCGGGCCCGACCCGGGAGCAGTACTTC
V: TRBV20-1
size: many
D: -
J: TRBJ2-7

CDR3: CASSEGGSGSWDEQFF
DNA: TGTGCCAGCAGTGAAGGAGGTAGCGGGAGTTGGGATGAGCAGTTCTTC
V: TRBV6-1
size: many
D: TRBD2
J: TRBJ2-1

CDR3: CSARGEQYGSGYEQYF
DNA: TGCAGTGCTAGGGGGGAGCAGTACGGGAGTGGCTACGAGCAGTACTTC
V: TRBV20-1
size: many
D: -
J: TRBJ2-7

CDR3: CASSKGPGDTQYF
DNA: TGTGCCAGCAGTAAGGGTCCTGGAGATACGCAGTATTTT
V: TRBV28
size: many
D: -
J: TRBJ2-3

CDR3: CASSVRDGGNEQFF
DNA: TGTGCCAGCTCAGTAAGGGACGGAGGGAATGAGCAGTTCTTC
V: TRBV18
size: many
D: -
J: TRBJ2-1

CDR3: CASSLQSGANVLTF
DNA: TGCGCCAGCAGCCTGCAATCTGGGGCCAACGTCCTGACTTTC
V: TRBV5-1
size: once
D: -
J: TRBJ2-6

CDR3: CSAEASVSYNEQLF
DNA: TGCAGTGCCGAGGCCAGCGTGAGCTACAATGAGCAGCTCTTC
V: TRBV20-1
size: -
D: -
J: TRBJ2-1

CDR3: CASSGAGDVYEQYF
DNA: TGCGCCAGCAGCGGAGCGGGAGACGTCTACGAGCAGTACTTC
V: TRBV10-2
size: few
D: TRBD2
J: TRBJ2-7

CDR3: CASTIKGSDTQYF
DNA: TGTGCCAGCACTATCAAAGGGTCAGATACGCAGTATTTT
V: TRBV27
size: many
D: -
J: TRBJ2-3

CDR3: CASSQVSGGLYGYTF
DNA: TGCGCCAGCAGCCAAGTCTCGGGTGGCCTCTATGGCTACACCTTC
V: TRBV4-1
size: -
D: -
J: TRBJ1-2

CDR3: CASSEVAEIIYEQYF
DNA: TGTGCCAGCAGTGAGGTAGCGGAGATAATCTACGAGCAGTACTTC
V: TRBV2
size: few
D: -
J: TRBJ2-7

CDR3: CAWSLGNEQFF
DNA: TGTGCCTGGAGTCTGGGCAATGAGCAGTTCTTC
V: TRBV30
size: many
D: -
J: TRBJ2-1

CDR3: CASSSKKGQGETQYF
DNA: TGTGCCAGCAGCTCGAAAAAGGGCCAGGGGGAGACCCAGTACTTC
V: TRBV5-4
size: -
D: -
J: TRBJ2-5

CDR3: CASRPQGYGGVAKNIQYF
DNA: TGTGCCAGTAGACCCCAAGGGTACGGAGGGGTAGCCAAAAACATTCAGTACTTC
V: TRBV19
size: -
D: -
J: TRBJ2-4

CDR3: CSVRLAGPDTQYF
DNA: TGCAGCGTTCGACTAGCGGGCCCAGATACGCAGTATTTT
V: TRBV29-1
size: many
D: TRBD2
J: TRBJ2-3

CDR3: CASRGAGVEETQYF
DNA: TGCGCCAGCAGGGGGGCGGGAGTAGAAGAGACCCAGTACTTC
V: TRBV10-2
size: -
D: -
J: TRBJ2-5

CDR3: CASSLQSSSSSTDTQYF
DNA: TGTGCCAGCAGCTTACAGTCATCCAGTTCTAGCACAGATACGCAGTATTTT
V: TRBV7-6
size: -
D: -
J: TRBJ2-3

CDR3: CASSLDLSVKTDTQYF
DNA: TGTGCCAGCAGCTTAGATCTAAGTGTCAAGACAGATACGCAGTATTTT
V: TRBV11-3
size: many
D: -
J: TRBJ2-3

CDR3: CASSYSGTGVSPLHF
DNA: TGTGCCAGCAGTTACTCGGGGACAGGGGTCTCACCCCTCCACTTT
V: TRBV6-5
size: -
D: TRBD1
J: TRBJ1-6

CDR3: CASSFRGRQLDEQFF
DNA: TGCGCCAGCAGCTTCAGGGGGCGCCAGCTAGATGAGCAGTTCTTC
V: TRBV5-1
size: many
D: TRBD1
J: TRBJ2-1

CDR3: CASSVGQYSNQPQHF
DNA: TGTGCCAGCAGCGTCGGACAGTATAGCAATCAGCCCCAGCATTTT
V: TRBV5-8
size: -
D: -
J: TRBJ1-5

CDR3: CASSLMASTYNEQFF
DNA: TGTGCCAGCAGCTTAATGGCTAGTACCTACAATGAGCAGTTCTTC
V: TRBV7-3
size: many
D: -
J: TRBJ2-1

CDR3: CASSVREDSEQYF
DNA: TGTGCCAGCAGCGTACGGGAGGACTCCGAGCAGTACTTC
V: TRBV9
size: few
D: TRBD2
J: TRBJ2-7

CDR3: CASSPPSGRARNEQFF
DNA: TGTGCCAGCAGCCCACCTAGCGGGAGGGCCCGGAATGAGCAGTTCTTC
V: TRBV7-9
size: -
D: TRBD2
J: TRBJ2-1

CDR3: CASTFMGLAGYTDTQYF
DNA: TGTGCCAGCACCTTTATGGGACTAGCGGGATACACAGATACGCAGTATTTT
V: TRBV2
size: many
D: TRBD2
J: TRBJ2-3

CDR3: CASSPWTSFLRDTQYF
DNA: TGTGCCAGCAGCCCTTGGACCTCCTTTTTGCGCGATACGCAGTATTTT
V: TRBV5-6
size: -
D: -
J: TRBJ2-3

CDR3: CASSWGFRGRRNEKLFF
DNA: TGCGCCAGCAGCTGGGGGTTTCGGGGCAGACGTAATGAAAAACTGTTTTTT
V: TRBV5-1
size: many
D: -
J: TRBJ1-4

CDR3: CSTGRATSGALIGPNEQFF
DNA: TGCAGTACCGGACGGGCGACTAGCGGAGCCCTAATAGGGCCTAATGAGCAGTTCTTC
V: TRBV20-1
size: few
D: TRBD2
J: TRBJ2-1

CDR3: CASSQGGRPGEQYF
DNA: TGTGCCAGCAGCCAAGGTGGACGTCCCGGCGAGCAGTACTTC
V: TRBV11-3
size: -
D: -
J: TRBJ2-7

CDR3: CSGEGFQETQYF
DNA: TGCAGTGGGGAGGGATTCCAAGAGACCCAGTACTTC
V: TRBV20-1
size: many
D: TRBD2
J: TRBJ2-5

CDR3: CASSYRPRSDTQYF
DNA: TGTGCCAGCAGTTACCGGCCACGCTCAGATACGCAGTATTTT
V: TRBV6-1
size: many
D: -
J: TRBJ2-3